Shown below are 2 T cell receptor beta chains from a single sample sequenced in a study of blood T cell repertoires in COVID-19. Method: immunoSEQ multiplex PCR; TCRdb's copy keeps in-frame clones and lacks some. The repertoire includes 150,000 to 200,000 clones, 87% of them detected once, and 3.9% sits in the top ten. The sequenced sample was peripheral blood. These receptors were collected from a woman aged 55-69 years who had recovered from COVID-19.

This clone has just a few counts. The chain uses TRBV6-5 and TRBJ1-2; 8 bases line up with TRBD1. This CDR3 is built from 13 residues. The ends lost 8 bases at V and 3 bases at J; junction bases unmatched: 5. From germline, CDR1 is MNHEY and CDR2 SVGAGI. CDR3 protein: CASGQGYDYGYTF. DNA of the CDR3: TGTGCCAGCGGACAGGGTTACGACTATGGCTACACCTTC.

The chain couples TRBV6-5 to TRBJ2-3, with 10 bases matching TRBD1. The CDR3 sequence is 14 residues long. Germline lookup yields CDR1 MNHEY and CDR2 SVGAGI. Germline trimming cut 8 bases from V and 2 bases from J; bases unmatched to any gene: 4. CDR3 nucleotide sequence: TGTGCCAGCGCGACAGGGGGCCACACAGATACGCAGTATTTT. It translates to CASATGGHTDTQYF.